This T cell receptor beta chain came from a study of cytomegalovirus exposure and HLA in healthy donors. The study sampled nominally healthy donors, though unrecorded immune exposures were likely. The germline V gene has CDR1 WSHSY and CDR2 SAAADI. CDR3 length: 15 amino acids. After removal of 2 bases from V and 0 bases from J, the junction contained 4 bases not matched to a gene. In regard to this clone: No antigen is known for it.

A multiplex PCR was run with 60 Vbeta primers and 13 Jbeta primers. Some clones are missing from TCRdb's copy, which holds only in-frame ones; the method was immunoSEQ multiplex PCR. The sample shows about 150,000 clones, 75% of them seen only once. Study-level points and caveats: The authors later linked a missense DCLRE1C variant to TCR beta V- and J-gene trimming. In a later analysis, specific HLA alleles were associated with 16,000 or so TCR beta sequences at a 0.05 false discovery rate.

The sequence derives from a man aged 25-45 years in good health and CMV-seronegative. The sequenced sample was PBMCs. This chain uses TRBV10-2 with TRBJ2-7, with 7 bases that match TRBD2. Written as DNA, the CDR3 is TGCGCCAGCAGTGAGGGTGAGCGGGGCTCCTACGAGCAGTACTTC. Its protein is CASSEGERGSYEQYF.